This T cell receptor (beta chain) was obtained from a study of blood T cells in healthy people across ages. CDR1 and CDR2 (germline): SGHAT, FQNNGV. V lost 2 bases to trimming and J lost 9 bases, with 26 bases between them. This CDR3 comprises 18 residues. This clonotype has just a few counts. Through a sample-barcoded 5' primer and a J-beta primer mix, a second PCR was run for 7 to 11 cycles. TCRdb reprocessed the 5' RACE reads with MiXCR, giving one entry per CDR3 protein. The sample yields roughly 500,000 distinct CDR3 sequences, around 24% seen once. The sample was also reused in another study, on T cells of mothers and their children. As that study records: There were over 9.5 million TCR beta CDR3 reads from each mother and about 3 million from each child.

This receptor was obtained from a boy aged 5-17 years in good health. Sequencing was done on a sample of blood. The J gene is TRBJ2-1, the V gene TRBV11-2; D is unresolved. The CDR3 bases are TGTGCCAGCAGCTTATCTTTTCGGCGGCACATCCCGGTGGGTGAGCAGTTCTTC. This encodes CASSLSFRRHIPVGEQFF.